The rows below give T cell receptor beta chains drawn from one sample of a study of cytomegalovirus exposure and HLA in healthy donors. TCRdb's table, derived via immunoSEQ multiplex PCR, lists solely in-frame clones and lacks some. The data show about 64,000 clones, over 75% seen once. Sequenced input: PBMCs. Source of these receptors: a female donor in good health and CMV-seronegative. Both conserved end residues are part of each CDR3. The D gene is left open where the match is weak. Clone size is not always given. Where it is, it says once, few, many or a class for expanded clones.

CDR3	DNA	J	V	D	size
CASSESNRGTYEQYF	TGCGCCAGCAGTGAGTCGAACAGGGGTACCTACGAGCAGTACTTC	TRBJ2-7	TRBV10-2	TRBD1	.
CASRMLQYFSEAFF	TGTGCCAGCAGGATGTTACAGTATTTCTCTGAAGCTTTCTTT	TRBJ1-1	TRBV6-5	.	few
CASRAAEAFF	TGTGCCTCCAGGGCCGCTGAAGCTTTCTTT	TRBJ1-1	TRBV30	.	.
CASSVGTLGDEQYF	TGTGCCAGCAGCGTTGGGACTCTCGGTGACGAGCAGTACTTC	TRBJ2-7	TRBV9	.	.
CASSADRDRVRSPLHF	TGTGCCAGCAGCGCTGACCGGGACAGGGTTCGATCACCCCTCCACTTT	TRBJ1-6	TRBV7-8	TRBD1	.
CASNGGLSSGRAVEQFF	TGCGCCAGCAACGGAGGCCTTTCTAGCGGGAGGGCCGTTGAGCAGTTCTTC	TRBJ2-1	TRBV10-2	TRBD2	.
CTSSQDNPGLAGETGELFF	TGCACCAGCAGCCAAGACAATCCGGGACTAGCGGGGGAGACCGGGGAGCTGTTTTTT	TRBJ2-2	TRBV1	.	.
CASSPGLDSLETQYF	TGTGCCAGCAGCCCCGGACTAGATTCGCTGGAGACCCAGTACTTC	TRBJ2-5	TRBV7-2	TRBD2	.
CASSTEGLLNTGELFF	TGTGCCAGCAGCACAGAAGGACTATTGAACACCGGGGAGCTGTTTTTT	TRBJ2-2	TRBV7-3	.	.
CASSFRAGGQETQYF	TGTGCCAGCAGCTTCCGGGCTGGAGGGCAAGAGACCCAGTACTTC	TRBJ2-5	TRBV11-1	.	.
CASSLGRRAGGPADEQFF	TGTGCCAGCAGCTTAGGGCGGCGAGCGGGAGGGCCGGCGGATGAGCAGTTCTTC	TRBJ2-1	TRBV7-2	TRBD2	.
CAWRGAYEQYF	TGTGCCTGGAGAGGGGCCTACGAGCAGTACTTC	TRBJ2-7	TRBV30	.	.
CASSPLGAGGSREQYF	TGTGCCAGTAGTCCCCTCGGAGCGGGAGGAAGTCGCGAGCAGTACTTC	TRBJ2-7	TRBV19	TRBD2	.